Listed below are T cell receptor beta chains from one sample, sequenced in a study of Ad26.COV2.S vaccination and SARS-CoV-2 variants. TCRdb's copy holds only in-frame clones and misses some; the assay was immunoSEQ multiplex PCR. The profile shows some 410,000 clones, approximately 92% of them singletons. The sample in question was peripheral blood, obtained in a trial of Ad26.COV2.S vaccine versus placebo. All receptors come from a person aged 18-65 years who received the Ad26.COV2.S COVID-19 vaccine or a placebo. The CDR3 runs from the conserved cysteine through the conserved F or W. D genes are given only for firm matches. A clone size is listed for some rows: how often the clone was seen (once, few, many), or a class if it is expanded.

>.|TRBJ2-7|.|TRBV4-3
TGCGCCAGCAGCCAAGATATTCCAGGAGCCTACGAGCAGTACTTC
CASSQDIPGAYEQYF
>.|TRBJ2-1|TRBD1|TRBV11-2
TGTGCCAGCAGCTCCCGACAGGGGGACTCCTACAATGAGCAGTTCTTC
CASSSRQGDSYNEQFF
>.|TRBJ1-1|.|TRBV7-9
TGTGCCAGCAGCCTCACAGGGCCTGAAGCTTTCTTT
CASSLTGPEAFF
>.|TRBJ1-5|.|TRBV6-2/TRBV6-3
TGTGCCAGCAGTTACGGGAGTCAGCCCCAGCATTTT
CASSYGSQPQHF
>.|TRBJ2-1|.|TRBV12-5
TGTGCTAGTGGTTTGCTGGGGGGCAGCGGGGCCCGCTCCTACAATGAGCAGTTCTTC
CASGLLGGSGARSYNEQFF
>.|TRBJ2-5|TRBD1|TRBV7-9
TGTGCCAGCAGCTTACGGCCAAGGGGACAGCTGATCCAAGAGACCCAGTACTTC
CASSLRPRGQLIQETQYF
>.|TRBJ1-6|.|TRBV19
TGTGCCAGTAGTATAGCCGGGACATACAATTCACCCCTCCACTTT
CASSIAGTYNSPLHF
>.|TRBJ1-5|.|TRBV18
TGTGCCAGCTCCCTGTATAGCAATCAGCCCCAGCATTTT
CASSLYSNQPQHF
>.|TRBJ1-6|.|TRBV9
TGTGCCAGCAGCGTAGCTCCTGGGGGCGCCGGGAATTCACCCCTCCACTTT
CASSVAPGGAGNSPLHF
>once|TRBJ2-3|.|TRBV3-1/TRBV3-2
TGTGCCAGCAGCCCACCAACAGATACGCAGTATTTT
CASSPPTDTQYF
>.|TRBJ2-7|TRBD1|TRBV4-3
TGCGCCAGCAGCCAAGACCGGGACAGATACTACGAGCAGTACTTC
CASSQDRDRYYEQYF
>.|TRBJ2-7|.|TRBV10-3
TGTGCCATCAGTATTTCAGGGGGGGGAAGCTCCTACGAGCAGTACTTC
CAISISGGGSSYEQYF
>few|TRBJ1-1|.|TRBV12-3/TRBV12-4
TGTGCCAGCACCTCTCAGGGTTTTCGTGAAGCTTTCTTT
CASTSQGFREAFF
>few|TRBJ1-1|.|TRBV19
TGTGCCAGTAGTATATGGGAGGGAAACACTGAAGCTTTCTTT
CASSIWEGNTEAFF
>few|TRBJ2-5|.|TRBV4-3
TGCGCCAGCAGCCTTGGACGAGGGGGCCAAGAGACCCAGTACTTC
CASSLGRGGQETQYF
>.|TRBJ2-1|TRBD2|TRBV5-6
TGTGCCAGCAGCCTAGCGGGGGGGCCTAAAAATGAGCAGTTCTTC
CASSLAGGPKNEQFF
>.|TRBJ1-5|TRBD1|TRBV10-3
TGTGCCATCAGTGAGTTGGACAGGGGCGGTCAGCCCCAGCATTTT
CAISELDRGGQPQHF